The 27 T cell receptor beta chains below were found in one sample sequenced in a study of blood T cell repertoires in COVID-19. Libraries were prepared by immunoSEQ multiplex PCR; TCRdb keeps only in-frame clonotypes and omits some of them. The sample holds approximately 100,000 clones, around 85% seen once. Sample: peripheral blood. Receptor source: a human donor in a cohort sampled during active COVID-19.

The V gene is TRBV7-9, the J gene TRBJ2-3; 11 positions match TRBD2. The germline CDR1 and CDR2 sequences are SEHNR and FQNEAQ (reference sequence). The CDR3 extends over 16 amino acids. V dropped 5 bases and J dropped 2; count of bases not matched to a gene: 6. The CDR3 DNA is TGTGCCAGCAGCCTGATAGCGGGGGGGAACACAGATACGCAGTATTTT. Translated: CASSLIAGGNTDTQYF.

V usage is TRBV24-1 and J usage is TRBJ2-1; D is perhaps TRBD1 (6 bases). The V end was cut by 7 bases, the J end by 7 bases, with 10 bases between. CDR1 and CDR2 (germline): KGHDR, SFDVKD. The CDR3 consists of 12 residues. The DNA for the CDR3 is TGTGCCACCAGACGAGGGGGAAATGAGCAGTTCTTC. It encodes CATRRGGNEQFF.

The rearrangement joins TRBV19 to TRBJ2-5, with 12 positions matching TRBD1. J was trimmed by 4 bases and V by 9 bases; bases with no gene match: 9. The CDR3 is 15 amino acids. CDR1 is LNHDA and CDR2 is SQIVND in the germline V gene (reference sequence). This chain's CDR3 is CASGRGQGAGETQYF. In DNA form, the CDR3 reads TGTGCCAGCGGCCGGGGACAGGGGGCCGGAGAGACCCAGTACTTC.

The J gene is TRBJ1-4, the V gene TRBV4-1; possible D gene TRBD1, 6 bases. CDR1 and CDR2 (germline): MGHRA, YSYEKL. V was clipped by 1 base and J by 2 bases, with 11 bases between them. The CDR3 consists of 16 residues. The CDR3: CASSQAPTGTNEKLFF. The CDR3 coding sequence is TGCGCCAGCAGCCAAGCCCCAACAGGGACTAATGAAAAACTGTTTTTT.

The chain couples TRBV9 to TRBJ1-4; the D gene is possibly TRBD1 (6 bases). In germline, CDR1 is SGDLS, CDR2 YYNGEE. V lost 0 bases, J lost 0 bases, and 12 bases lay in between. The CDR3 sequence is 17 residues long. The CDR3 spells CASSVGGRGTTNEKLFF. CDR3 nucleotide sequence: TGTGCCAGCAGCGTAGGGGGCAGGGGCACAACTAATGAAAAACTGTTTTTT.

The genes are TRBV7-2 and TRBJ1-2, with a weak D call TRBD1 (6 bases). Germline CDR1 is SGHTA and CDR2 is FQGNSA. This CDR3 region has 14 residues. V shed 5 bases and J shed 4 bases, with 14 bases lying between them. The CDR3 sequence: CASSQLTGSYGYTF. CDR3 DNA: TGTGCCAGCAGCCAACTAACAGGGTCCTATGGCTACACCTTC.

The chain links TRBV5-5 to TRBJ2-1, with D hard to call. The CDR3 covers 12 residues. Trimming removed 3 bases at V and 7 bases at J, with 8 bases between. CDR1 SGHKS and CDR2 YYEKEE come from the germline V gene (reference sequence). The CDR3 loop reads CASSSHRNEQFF. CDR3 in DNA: TGTGCCAGCAGCTCGCACCGGAATGAGCAGTTCTTC.

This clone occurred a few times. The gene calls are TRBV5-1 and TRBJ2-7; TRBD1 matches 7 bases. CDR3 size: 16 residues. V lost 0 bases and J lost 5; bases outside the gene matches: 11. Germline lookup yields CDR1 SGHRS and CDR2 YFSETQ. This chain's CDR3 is CASSLEVGRGSHEQYF. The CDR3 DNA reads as TGCGCCAGCAGCTTGGAAGTTGGCAGGGGGTCACACGAGCAGTACTTC.

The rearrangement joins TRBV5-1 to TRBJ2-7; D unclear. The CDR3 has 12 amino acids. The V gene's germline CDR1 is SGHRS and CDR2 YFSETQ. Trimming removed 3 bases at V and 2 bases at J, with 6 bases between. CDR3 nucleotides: TGCGCCAGCAGCTCTAATACCTACGAGCAGTACTTC. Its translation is CASSSNTYEQYF.

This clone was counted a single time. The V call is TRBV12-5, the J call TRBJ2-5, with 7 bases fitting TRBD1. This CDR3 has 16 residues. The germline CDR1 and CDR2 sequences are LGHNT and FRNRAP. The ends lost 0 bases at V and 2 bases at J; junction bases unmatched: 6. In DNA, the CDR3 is TGTGCTAGTGGTTTGGTGTGGACAGGAGAGCAAGAGACCCAGTACTTC. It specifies CASGLVWTGEQETQYF. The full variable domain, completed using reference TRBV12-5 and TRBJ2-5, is DARVTQTPRHKVTEMGQEVTMRCQPILGHNTVFWYRQTMMQGLELLAYFRNRAPLDDSGMPKDRFSAEMPDATLATLKIQPSEPRDSAVYFCASGLVWTGEQETQYFGPGTRLLVL.

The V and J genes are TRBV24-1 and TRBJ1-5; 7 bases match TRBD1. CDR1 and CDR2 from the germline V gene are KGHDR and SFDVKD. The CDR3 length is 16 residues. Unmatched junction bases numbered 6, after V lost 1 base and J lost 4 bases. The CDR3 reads CATSDFWDSSNQPQHF. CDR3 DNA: TGTGCCACCAGTGATTTTTGGGACAGTTCTAATCAGCCCCAGCATTTT.

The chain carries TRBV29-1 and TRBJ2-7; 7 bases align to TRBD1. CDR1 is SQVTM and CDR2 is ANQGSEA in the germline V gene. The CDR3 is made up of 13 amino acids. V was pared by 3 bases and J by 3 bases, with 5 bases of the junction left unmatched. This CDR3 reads CSVEGDSYYEQYF. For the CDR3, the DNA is TGCAGCGTTGAGGGGGACAGCTACTACGAGCAGTACTTC.

The CDR3, as DNA: TGTGCCAGCAGCTTGGGGGGGCCCAATGAGCAGTTCTTC. Amino acids: CASSLGGPNEQFF. The rearrangement joins TRBV7-3 to TRBJ2-1; D is perhaps TRBD2 (7 bases). V was clipped by 3 bases and J by 6 bases, with 9 bases between them. Germline V gives CDR1 SGHTA, CDR2 FQGTGA. CDR3 length equals 13 residues.

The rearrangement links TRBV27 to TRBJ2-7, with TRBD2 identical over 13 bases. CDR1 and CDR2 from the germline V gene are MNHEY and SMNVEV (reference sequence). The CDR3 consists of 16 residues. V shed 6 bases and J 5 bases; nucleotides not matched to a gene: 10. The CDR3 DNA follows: TGTGCCAGCAGGGCGCGGGAAGGACTAGCGGGAGACGAGCAGTACTTC. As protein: CASRAREGLAGDEQYF.

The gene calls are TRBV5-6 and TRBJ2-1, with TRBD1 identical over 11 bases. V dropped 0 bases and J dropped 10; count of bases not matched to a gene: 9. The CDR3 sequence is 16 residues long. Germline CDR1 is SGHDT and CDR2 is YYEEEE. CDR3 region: CASSLAGDRGVEEQFF. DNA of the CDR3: TGTGCCAGCAGCTTGGCGGGGGACAGGGGGGTTGAGGAGCAGTTCTTC.

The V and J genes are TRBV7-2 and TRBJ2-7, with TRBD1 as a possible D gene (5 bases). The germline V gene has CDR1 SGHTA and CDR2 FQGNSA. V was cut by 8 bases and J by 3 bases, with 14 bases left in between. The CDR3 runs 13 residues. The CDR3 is CASGAEVHYEQYF. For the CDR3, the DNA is TGTGCCAGCGGGGCGGAAGTGCACTACGAGCAGTACTTC.

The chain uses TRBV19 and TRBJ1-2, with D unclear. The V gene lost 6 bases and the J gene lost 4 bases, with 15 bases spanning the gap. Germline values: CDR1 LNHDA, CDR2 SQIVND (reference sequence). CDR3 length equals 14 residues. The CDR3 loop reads CASSIDTVAYGYTF. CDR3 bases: TGTGCCAGTAGCATCGACACGGTGGCCTATGGCTACACCTTC.

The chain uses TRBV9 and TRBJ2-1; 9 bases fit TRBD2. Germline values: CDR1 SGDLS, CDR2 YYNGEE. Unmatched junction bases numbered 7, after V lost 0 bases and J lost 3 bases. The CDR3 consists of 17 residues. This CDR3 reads CASSVALAGGDYNEQFF. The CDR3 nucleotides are TGTGCCAGCAGCGTAGCTCTGGCGGGAGGGGACTACAATGAGCAGTTCTTC. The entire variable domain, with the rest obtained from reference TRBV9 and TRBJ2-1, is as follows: DSGVTQTPKHLITATGQRVTLRCSPRSGDLSVYWYQQSLDQGLQFLIQYYNGEERAKGNILERFSAQQFPDLHSELNLSSLELGDSALYFCASSVALAGGDYNEQFFGPGTRLTVL.

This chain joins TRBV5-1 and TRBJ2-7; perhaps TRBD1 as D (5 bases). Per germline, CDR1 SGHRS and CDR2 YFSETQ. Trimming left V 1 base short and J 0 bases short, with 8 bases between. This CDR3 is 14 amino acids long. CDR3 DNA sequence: TGCGCCAGCAGCTTGCTAGGGGACTCCTACGAGCAGTACTTC. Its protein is CASSLLGDSYEQYF.

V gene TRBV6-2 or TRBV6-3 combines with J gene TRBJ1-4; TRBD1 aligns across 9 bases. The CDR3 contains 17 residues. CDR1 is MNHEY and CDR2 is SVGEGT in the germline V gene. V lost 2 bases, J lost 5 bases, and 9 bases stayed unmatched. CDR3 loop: CASSYVTGGNGNEKLFF. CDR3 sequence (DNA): TGTGCCAGCAGTTACGTTACAGGGGGCAACGGGAATGAAAAACTGTTTTTT.

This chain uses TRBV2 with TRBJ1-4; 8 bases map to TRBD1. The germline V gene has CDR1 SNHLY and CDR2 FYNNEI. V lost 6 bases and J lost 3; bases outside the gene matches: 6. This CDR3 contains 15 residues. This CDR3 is CASRPDRGANEKLFF. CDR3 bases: TGTGCCAGCAGGCCCGACAGGGGAGCTAATGAAAAACTGTTTTTT. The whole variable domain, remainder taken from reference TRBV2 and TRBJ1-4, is EPEVTQTPSHQVTQMGQEVILRCVPISNHLYFYWYRQILGQKVEFLVSFYNNEISEKSEIFDDQFSVERPDGSNFTLKIRSTKLEDSAMYFCASRPDRGANEKLFFGSGTQLSVL.

Here the CDR3 DNA reads TGTGCCAGCAGCTTATCCAGGGCCAATGAGCAGTTCTTC. This gives the protein CASSLSRANEQFF. V usage is TRBV7-8 and J usage is TRBJ2-1, with a tentative D call TRBD1 (5 bases). The CDR3 runs to 13 residues. V was clipped by 2 bases and J by 6 bases, with 8 bases between them. Germline CDR1 reads SGHVS; CDR2 reads FQNEAQ.

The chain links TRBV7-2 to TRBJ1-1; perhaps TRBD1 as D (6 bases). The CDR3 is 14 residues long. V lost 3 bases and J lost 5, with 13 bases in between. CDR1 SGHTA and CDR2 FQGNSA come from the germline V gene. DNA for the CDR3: TGTGCCAGCAGCTTTGGCAGACAGGTAACTGAAGCTTTCTTT. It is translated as CASSFGRQVTEAFF.

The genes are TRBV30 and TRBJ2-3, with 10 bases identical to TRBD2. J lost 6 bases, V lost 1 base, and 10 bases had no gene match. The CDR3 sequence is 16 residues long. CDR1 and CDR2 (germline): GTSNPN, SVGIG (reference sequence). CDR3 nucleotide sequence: TGTGCCTGGAGTGCTGGGGCTAGCGGGAGATGGGATACGCAGTATTTT. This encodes CAWSAGASGRWDTQYF.

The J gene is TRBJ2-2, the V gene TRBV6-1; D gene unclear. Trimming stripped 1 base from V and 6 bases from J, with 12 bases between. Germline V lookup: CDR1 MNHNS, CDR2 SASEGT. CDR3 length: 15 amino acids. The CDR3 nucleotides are TGTGCCAGCAGTGAAGGTCGCGTTCCGGCCGGGGAGCTGTTTTTT. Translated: CASSEGRVPAGELFF.

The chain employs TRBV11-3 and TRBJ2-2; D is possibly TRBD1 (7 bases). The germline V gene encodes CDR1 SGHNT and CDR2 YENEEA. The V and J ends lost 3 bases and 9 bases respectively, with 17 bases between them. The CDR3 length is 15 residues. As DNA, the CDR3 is TGTGCCAGCAGCTTCGGACGGCAGGGGGGAAGGGAGCTGTTTTTT. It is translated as CASSFGRQGGRELFF.

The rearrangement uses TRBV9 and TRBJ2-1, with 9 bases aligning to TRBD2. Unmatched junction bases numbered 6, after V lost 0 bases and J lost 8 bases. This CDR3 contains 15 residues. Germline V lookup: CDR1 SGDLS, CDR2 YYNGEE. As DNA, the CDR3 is TGTGCCAGCAGCGTAGGCGGGAGGGCCCGGGATGAGCAGTTCTTC. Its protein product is CASSVGGRARDEQFF.